A single T cell receptor (beta chain) is shown here with its context. Its antigen is still unknown. This sample was taken from a study of T cell responses to AZD1222 COVID-19 vaccine. Study results and caveats: Possibly, clonal diversity was underestimated; donors were largely white British and included more females. No repertoire was sampled before or during the peak T cell response, only after it.

Sequencing was performed with immunoSEQ multiplex PCR; in TCRdb, only in-frame clones are kept and a portion is missing. This sample carries fewer than 30,000 clones, 86% of them seen once, and the ten largest clones take almost 8%. CDR3 length equals 13 residues. CDR1 is MNHEY and CDR2 is SVGAGI in the germline V gene. The J segment lost 3 bases and the V segment lost 6 bases, leaving 4 bases of the junction unmatched. The TCR originated in an adult who received the AZD1222 COVID-19 vaccine. The specimen comprised peripheral blood, sampled 28 days after the second AZD1222 dose. The V gene is TRBV6-5, the J gene TRBJ2-7, with 8 bases lining up with TRBD1. The CDR3: CASRGTGLYEQYF. The CDR3 coding sequence is TGTGCCAGCAGGGGGACAGGTCTCTACGAGCAGTACTTC.